This TCR beta chain comes out of a study of PD-L1 blockade in urothelial cancer (dated by TCRdb to between 2016 and 2019). Turning to the overall study: Every patient began therapy around 2014 and was given atezolizumab 1,200 mg intravenously every 3 weeks. Durable clinical benefit was defined as a progression-free survival longer than 6 months, and TCR features were additionally tested against progression-free survival and overall survival. Blood samples were analyzed 3 weeks after the start of treatment (second dose) and 6 weeks after the start of treatment. Whole exome sequencing and RNA sequencing of pretreatment tumors were performed alongside TCR sequencing in the same patients. Pretreatment blood TCR-seq was available for about 28 patients, at least one posttreatment blood collection was obtained for around 24 patients, and tumor TCR-seq was available for around 24 patients. Durable clinical benefit was achieved by nine patients and was not achieved by 20 patients. An ECOG performance status of 0 or 1 was recorded for the patients, and 0 to 3 prior chemotherapy regimens had been received by the patients. About 85% of the roughly 29 patients were identified as males with urothelial cancer of bladder origin, and a prior smoking history was reported by 18 of 29 patients. Somatic, immune and clinical correlates of response to PD-L1 blockade with atezolizumab in urothelial cancer were the focus of an exploratory multi-omic analysis. Pretreatment tumor samples, along with matched peripheral blood serially collected before and after atezolizumab treatment, were subjected to TCR sequencing. Blood samples gave a median of around 140,000 T cells and roughly 83,000 unique TCRs, with a median clonality of 0.080. The paper as a whole reports these results and caveats: A pretreatment peripheral blood TCR clonality below the median was linked to improved progression-free and overall survival. Patients with durable benefit showed greater expansion of tumor-associated TCR clones in peripheral blood 3 weeks after starting treatment (n ≈ 23, p = 0.022). Because the sample size was small (n of about 30) and many of the analyses were exploratory, the results are meant to be hypothesis-generating.

Cut back by 0 bases and 0 bases, the V and J ends lie 7 bases apart. From the cysteine up to the phenylalanine, the CDR3 has a length of 15 residues. Only the CDR3 portion is preserved as DNA: 45 bases, with reading frame beginning at the first base. Read against the paper, the sample's time point label means: pretreatment peripheral blood. The cohort comprised roughly 30 patients with locally advanced or metastatic urothelial carcinoma treated at Memorial Sloan Kettering on a trial protocol. Peripheral blood mononuclear cells were collected pretreatment and during treatment, with between 1 and 8 total time points obtained per patient. The Qiagen DNeasy Blood extraction kit was used to purify genomic DNA from total PBMCs and from tumor samples. PBMCs were collected pretreatment and during treatment, and were isolated and stored as previously described. A remark on this clone: Which antigen it targets is not known. Base qualities are not provided; no much larger clone lies one nucleotide away.

Synthetic TCR analog templates were spiked into each PCR so that absolute template abundance could be estimated from read counts. The immunoSEQ assay used bias-controlled V and J gene primers to amplify TCRbeta CDR3 regions from genomic DNA. Sequencing of rearranged TCRbeta segments was performed at approximately 20X coverage. The source study handled its data this way. Clustering was used to correct sequencing errors, and CDR3s were annotated against IMGT to assign V, D and J genes. Only productive TCRbeta rearrangements were used in downstream analyses, excluding out-of-frame or stop-codon sequences. Clonality was computed as one minus Shannon entropy normalized by the log of the number of unique productive sequences. Clones differing between time points or between blood and tumor were identified using Fisher's exact test with Benjamini-Hochberg correction, with an adjusted p below 0.01 applied as the threshold. In its TCRdb copy, this immuneACCESS table keeps in-frame sequences only and misses some clones. Where compared with another copy, unresolved V genes explain less than half of these, and the others have no known cause. From that table come the V and J calls and clone size; the DNA was used to work out D and trimming. Here the sample has around 70,000 clones; roughly 84% occur a single time. The biggest ten clones account for about a tenth of the sample.

The sequence links TRBV5-3 to TRBJ2-1, with a tentative D gene TRBD1 over 5 matching bases. TRBV5-3 qualifies as an ORF whose function is uncertain. The receptor's source is a woman in her seventies with urothelial cancer. Here the sequenced sample was PBMCs, taken around atezolizumab (anti-PD-L1) treatment. CDR3 region: CARSLDRISYNEQFF. The DNA sequence reads TGTGCCAGAAGCTTGGACAGGATCTCCTACAATGAGCAGTTCTTC.